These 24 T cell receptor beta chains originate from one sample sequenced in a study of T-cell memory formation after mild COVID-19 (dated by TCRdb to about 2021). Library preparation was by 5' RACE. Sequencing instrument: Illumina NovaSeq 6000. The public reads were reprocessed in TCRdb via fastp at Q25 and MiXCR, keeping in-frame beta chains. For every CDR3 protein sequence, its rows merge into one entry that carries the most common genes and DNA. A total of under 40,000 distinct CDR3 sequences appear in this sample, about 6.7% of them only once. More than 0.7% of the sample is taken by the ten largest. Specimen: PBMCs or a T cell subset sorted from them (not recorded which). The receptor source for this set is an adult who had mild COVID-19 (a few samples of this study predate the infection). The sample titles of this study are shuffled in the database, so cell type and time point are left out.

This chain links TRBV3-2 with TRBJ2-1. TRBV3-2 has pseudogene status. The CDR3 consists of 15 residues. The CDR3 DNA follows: TGTGCCAGCAGCCAAGATGAGAGGTTTTACAATGAGCAGTTCTTC. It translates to CASSQDERFYNEQFF.

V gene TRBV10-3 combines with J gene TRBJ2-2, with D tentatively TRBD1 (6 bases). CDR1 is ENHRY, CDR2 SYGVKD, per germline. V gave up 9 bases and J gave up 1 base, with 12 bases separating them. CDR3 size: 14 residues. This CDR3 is CAIAPGQNTGELFF. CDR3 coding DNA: TGTGCCATAGCACCGGGACAGAACACCGGGGAGCTGTTTTTT.

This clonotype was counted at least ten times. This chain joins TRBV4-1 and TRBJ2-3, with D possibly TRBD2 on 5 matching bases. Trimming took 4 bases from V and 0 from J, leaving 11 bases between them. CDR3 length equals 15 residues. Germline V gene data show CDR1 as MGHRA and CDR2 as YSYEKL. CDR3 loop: CASSRSSASTDTQYF. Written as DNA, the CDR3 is TGCGCCAGCAGCCGGAGTAGCGCTAGCACAGATACGCAGTATTTT.

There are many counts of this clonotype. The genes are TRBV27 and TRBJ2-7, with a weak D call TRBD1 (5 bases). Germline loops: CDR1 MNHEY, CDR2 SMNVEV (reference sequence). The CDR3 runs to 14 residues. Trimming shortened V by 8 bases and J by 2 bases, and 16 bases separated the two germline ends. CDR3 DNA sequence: TGTGCCAGCCAGGGCCCGACAAGCCCCTACGAGCAGTACTTC. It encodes CASQGPTSPYEQYF.

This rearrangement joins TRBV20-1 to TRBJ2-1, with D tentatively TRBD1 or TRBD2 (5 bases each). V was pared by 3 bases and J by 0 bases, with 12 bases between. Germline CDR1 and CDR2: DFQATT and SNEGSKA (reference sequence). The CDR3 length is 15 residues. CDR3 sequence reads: CSARTGGGSYNEQFF. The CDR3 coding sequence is TGCAGTGCTAGGACCGGTGGGGGCTCCTACAATGAGCAGTTCTTC.

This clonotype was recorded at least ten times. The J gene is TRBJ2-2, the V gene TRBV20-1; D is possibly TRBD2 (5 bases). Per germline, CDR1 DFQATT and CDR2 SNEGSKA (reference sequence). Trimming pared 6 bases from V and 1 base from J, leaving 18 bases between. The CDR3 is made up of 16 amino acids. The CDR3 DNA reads TGCAGTGCCCCGAGCTCCCGGGGATTGAACACCGGGGAGCTGTTTTTT. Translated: CSAPSSRGLNTGELFF.

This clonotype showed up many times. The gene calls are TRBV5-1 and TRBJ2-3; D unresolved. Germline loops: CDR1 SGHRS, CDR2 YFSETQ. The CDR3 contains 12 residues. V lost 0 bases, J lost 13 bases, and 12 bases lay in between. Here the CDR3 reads CASSLEGRLEYF. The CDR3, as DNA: TGCGCCAGCAGCTTGGAGGGCCGTCTCGAGTATTTT.

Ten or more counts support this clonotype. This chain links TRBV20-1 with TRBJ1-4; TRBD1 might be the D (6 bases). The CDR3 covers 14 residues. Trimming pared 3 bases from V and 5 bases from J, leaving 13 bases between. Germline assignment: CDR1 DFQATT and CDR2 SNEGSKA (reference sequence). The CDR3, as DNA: TGCAGTGCTAGCTTCAGGGGATCAAATGAAAAACTGTTTTTT. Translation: CSASFRGSNEKLFF.

CDR3 sequence (DNA): TGTGCCAGCAGCCTAAGGGGGCTTGGGGAAAAACTGTTTTTT. It yields the protein CASSLRGLGEKLFF. This chain uses TRBV7-2 with TRBJ1-4, with 7 positions matching TRBD1. The CDR3 is made up of 14 amino acids. Germline CDR1 SGHTA, CDR2 FQGNSA. V gave up 5 bases and J gave up 8 bases; unmatched junction bases: 8.

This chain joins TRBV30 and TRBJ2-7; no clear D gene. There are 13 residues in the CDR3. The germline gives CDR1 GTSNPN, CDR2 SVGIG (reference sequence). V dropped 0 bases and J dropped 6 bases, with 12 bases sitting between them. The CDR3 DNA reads TGTGCCTGGAGTGTAGTCTTCACCGGCGAGCAGTACTTC. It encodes CAWSVVFTGEQYF.

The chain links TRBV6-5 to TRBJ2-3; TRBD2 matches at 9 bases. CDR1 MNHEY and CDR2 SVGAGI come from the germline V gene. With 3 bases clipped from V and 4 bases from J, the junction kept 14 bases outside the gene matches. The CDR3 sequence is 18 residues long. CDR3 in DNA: TGTGCCAGCAGTTATTCCCCCCCGGGACTAGCATTGGCAGATACGCAGTATTTT. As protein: CASSYSPPGLALADTQYF.

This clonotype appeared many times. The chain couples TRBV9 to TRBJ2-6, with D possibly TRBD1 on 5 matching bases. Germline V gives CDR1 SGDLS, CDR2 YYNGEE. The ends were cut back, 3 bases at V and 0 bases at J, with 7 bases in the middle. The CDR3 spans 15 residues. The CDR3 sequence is CASSAQGSGANVLTF. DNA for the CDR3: TGTGCCAGCAGCGCTCAGGGCTCTGGGGCCAACGTCCTGACTTTC. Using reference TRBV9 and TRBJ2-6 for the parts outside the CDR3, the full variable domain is DSGVTQTPKHLITATGQRVTLRCSPRSGDLSVYWYQQSLDQGLQFLIQYYNGEERAKGNILERFSAQQFPDLHSELNLSSLELGDSALYFCASSAQGSGANVLTFGAGSRLTVL.

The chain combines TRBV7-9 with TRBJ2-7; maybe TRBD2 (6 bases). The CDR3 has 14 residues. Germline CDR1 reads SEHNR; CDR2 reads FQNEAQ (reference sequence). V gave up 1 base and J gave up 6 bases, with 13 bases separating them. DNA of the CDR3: TGTGCCAGCAGCTTAGAGACTAGGATTTCCGAGCAGTACTTC. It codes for CASSLETRISEQYF.

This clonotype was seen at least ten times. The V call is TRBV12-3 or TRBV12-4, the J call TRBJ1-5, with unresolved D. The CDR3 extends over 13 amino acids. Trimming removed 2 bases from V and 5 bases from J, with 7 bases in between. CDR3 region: CASSLSGYQPQHF. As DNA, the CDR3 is TGTGCCAGCAGTTTATCCGGGTATCAGCCCCAGCATTTT.

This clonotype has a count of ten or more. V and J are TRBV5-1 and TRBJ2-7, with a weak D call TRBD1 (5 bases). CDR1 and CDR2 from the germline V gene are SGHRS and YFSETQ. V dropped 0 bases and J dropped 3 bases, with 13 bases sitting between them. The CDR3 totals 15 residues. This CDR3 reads CASSLASRQIYEQYF. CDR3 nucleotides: TGCGCCAGCAGCTTGGCTTCCCGACAGATCTACGAGCAGTACTTC.

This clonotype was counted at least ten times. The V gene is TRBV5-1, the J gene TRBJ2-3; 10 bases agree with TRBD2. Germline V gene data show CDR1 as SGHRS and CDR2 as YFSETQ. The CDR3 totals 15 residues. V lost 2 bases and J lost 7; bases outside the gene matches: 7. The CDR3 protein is CASSFASGGDNTQYF. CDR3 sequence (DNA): TGCGCCAGCAGCTTCGCTAGCGGGGGTGACAATACGCAGTATTTT.

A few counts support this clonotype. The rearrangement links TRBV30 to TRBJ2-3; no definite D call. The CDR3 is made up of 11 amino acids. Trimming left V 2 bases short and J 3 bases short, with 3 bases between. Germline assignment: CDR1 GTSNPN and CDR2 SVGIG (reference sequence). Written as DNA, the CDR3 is TGTGCCTGGAGTAAGACAGATACGCAGTATTTT. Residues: CAWSKTDTQYF.

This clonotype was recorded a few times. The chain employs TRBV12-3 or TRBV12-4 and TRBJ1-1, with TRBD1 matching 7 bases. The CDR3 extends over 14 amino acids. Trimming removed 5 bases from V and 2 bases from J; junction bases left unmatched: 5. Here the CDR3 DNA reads TGTGCCAGCAGTGGGACAGACGAAAACACTGAAGCTTTCTTT. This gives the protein CASSGTDENTEAFF.

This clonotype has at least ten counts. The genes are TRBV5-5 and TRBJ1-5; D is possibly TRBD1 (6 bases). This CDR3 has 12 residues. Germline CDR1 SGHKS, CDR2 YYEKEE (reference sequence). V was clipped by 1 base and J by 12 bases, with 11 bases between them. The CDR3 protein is CASSLPGGLQHF. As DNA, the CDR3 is TGTGCCAGCAGCTTGCCCGGGGGGCTCCAGCATTTT.

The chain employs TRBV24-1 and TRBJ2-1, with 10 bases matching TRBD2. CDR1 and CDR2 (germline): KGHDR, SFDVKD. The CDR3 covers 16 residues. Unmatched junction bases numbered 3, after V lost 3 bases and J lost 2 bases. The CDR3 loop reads CATSDRTSGPYNEQFF. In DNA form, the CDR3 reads TGTGCCACCAGTGATCGGACTAGCGGACCCTACAATGAGCAGTTCTTC.

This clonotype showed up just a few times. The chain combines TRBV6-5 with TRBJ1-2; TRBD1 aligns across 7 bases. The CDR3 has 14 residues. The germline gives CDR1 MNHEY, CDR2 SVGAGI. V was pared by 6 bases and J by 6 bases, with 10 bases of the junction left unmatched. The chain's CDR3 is CASREKTGVNGYTF. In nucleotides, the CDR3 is TGTGCCAGCAGAGAAAAAACAGGGGTCAATGGCTACACCTTC.

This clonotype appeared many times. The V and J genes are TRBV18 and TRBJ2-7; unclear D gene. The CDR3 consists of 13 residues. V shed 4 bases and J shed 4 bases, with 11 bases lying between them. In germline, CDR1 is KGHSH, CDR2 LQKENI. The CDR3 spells CASSLQQEYEQYF. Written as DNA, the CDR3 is TGTGCCAGCTCACTCCAACAAGAATACGAGCAGTACTTC.

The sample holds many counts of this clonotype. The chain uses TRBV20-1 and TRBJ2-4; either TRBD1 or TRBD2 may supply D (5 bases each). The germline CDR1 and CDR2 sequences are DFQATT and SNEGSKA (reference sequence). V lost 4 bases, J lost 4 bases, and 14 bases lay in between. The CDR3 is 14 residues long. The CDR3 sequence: CSANRDLQKNIQYF. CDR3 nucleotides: TGCAGTGCTAACCGGGACCTACAAAAAAACATTCAGTACTTC.

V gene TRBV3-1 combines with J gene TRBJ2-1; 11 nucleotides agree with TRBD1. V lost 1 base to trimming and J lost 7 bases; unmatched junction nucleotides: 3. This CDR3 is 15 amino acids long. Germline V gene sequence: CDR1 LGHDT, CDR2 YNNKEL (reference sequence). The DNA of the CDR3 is TGTGCCAGCAGCCAAGCTGGGGACAGGGGGAATGAGCAGTTCTTC. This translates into CASSQAGDRGNEQFF.